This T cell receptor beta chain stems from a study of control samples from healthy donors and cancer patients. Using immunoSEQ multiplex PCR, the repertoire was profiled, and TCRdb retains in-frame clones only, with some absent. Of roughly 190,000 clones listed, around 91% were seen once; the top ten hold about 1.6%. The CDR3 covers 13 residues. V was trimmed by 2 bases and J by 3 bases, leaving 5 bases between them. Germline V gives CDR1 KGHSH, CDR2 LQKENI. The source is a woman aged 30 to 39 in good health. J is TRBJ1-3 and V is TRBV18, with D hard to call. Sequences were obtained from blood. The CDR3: CASSPGLGNTIYF. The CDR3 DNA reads TGTGCCAGCTCACCAGGGCTTGGAAACACCATATATTTT.